Following are 31 T cell receptor beta chains from one sample sequenced in a study of post-analysis software for immune sequencing data. Points from the study as a whole: In patients, TRBV5-6, TRBV5-1 and TRBV20-1 belonged to five or six TRBV segments found more frequently than in controls.

Included in the TCR beta cDNA libraries were unique molecular identifiers. TCRdb passed the PCR reads through MiXCR, listing each CDR3 protein once. The sample records around 400,000 distinct CDR3 sequences, roughly 38% being singletons. These receptors' targets are unknown. What was sequenced was blood. These receptor sequences come from a girl under 10 years old with multiple sclerosis.

Worth noting for this clonotype: One end of the junction is discordant with germline, which a read error may explain. CDR3 nucleotide sequence: TGTACCAGCAGTCCCACGCGTCGCTATCTGAACACTGAAGCTTTCTTT. Amino acid sequence: CTSSPTRRYLNTEAFF. The chain couples TRBV28 to TRBJ1-1, with unresolved D. CDR3 length: 16 residues. Per germline, CDR1 MDHEN and CDR2 SYDVKM.

V usage is TRBV27 and J usage is TRBJ2-2; D not certain. The germline V gene has CDR1 MNHEY and CDR2 SMNVEV (reference sequence). The CDR3 length is 15 residues. The V end lost 0 bases, the J end lost 4 bases, and 9 bases lay between the germline ends. This CDR3 is CASSLSESSTGELFF. CDR3 DNA sequence: TGTGCCAGCAGTTTATCGGAATCCAGCACCGGGGAGCTGTTTTTT.

This clonotype was recorded a few times. The chain recombines TRBV7-6 with TRBJ1-1; D is unresolved. The CDR3 length is 11 residues. The germline V and J ends were trimmed by 1 base and 6 bases, with 3 bases remaining between them. Germline lookup yields CDR1 SGHVS and CDR2 FNYEAQ. CDR3 DNA: TGTGCCAGCAGCTTAGGCTCTGAAGCTTTCTTT. Translation gives CASSLGSEAFF.

This clonotype appeared a few times. In DNA, the CDR3 is TGTGCCAGCAGTCCAGGGGACAGGGGGTCCTACGAGCAGTACTTC. Protein sequence: CASSPGDRGSYEQYF. The chain uses TRBV12-3 or TRBV12-4 and TRBJ2-7; TRBD1 agrees at 11 bases. The CDR3 extends over 15 amino acids. The trim removed 5 bases at V and 1 base at J, leaving 4 bases unmatched.

V is TRBV12-3 or TRBV12-4 and J is TRBJ2-5, with TRBD1 matching over 7 bases. J was trimmed by 2 bases and V by 4 bases; bases with no gene match: 4. The CDR3 has 14 residues. CDR3 sequence (DNA): TGTGCCAGCAGTTCGTCCAGGGGGCAAGAGACCCAGTACTTC. As protein: CASSSSRGQETQYF.

The chain combines TRBV7-9 with TRBJ2-5, with 7 bases matching TRBD1. Per the germline V gene, CDR1 is SEHNR and CDR2 is FQNEAQ (reference sequence). Trimming cost V 5 bases and J 2 bases; bases outside gene matches: 5. The CDR3 spans 14 residues. In nucleotides, the CDR3 is TGTGCCAGCAGCACCGCAGGGGGACAAGAGACCCAGTACTTC. Its protein product is CASSTAGGQETQYF.

This clonotype has just a few counts. The V call is TRBV4-3, the J call TRBJ2-7; D is unclear. Per the germline V gene, CDR1 is LGHNA and CDR2 is YSLEER. The CDR3 has 13 residues. V lost 0 bases to trimming and J lost 9 bases, with 12 bases between them. The CDR3, as DNA: TGCGCCAGCAGCCAAGATCAAGAGACGACGCAGTACTTC. The encoded protein is CASSQDQETTQYF.

The CDR3 sequence is CASSRTDQNIQYF. The CDR3 DNA is TGTGCCAGCTCACGGACAGATCAAAACATTCAGTACTTC. The chain joins TRBV18 to TRBJ2-5, with D possibly TRBD1 on 6 matching bases. The J call could be wrong; TRBJ2-4 is a better fit for the DNA end. The CDR3 loop spans 13 amino acids. Germline values: CDR1 KGHSH, CDR2 LQKENI.

This clonotype has just a few counts. The chain combines TRBV6-2 or TRBV6-3 with TRBJ1-5; tentatively, D is TRBD1 (5 bases). Germline CDR1 reads MNHEY; CDR2 reads SVGEGT. V was trimmed by 8 bases and J by 3 bases, leaving 11 bases between them. CDR3 length: 13 residues. The CDR3: CASRRQNNQPQHF. Written as DNA, the CDR3 is TGTGCCAGCCGGAGACAGAACAATCAGCCCCAGCATTTT.

The chain has TRBV10-3 and TRBJ2-5, with D possibly being TRBD2 (5 bases). The germline gives CDR1 ENHRY, CDR2 SYGVKD. Trimming shortened V by 5 bases and J by 5 bases, and 15 bases separated the two germline ends. The CDR3 sequence is 14 residues long. As DNA, the CDR3 is TGTGCCATCAGTCAGCCGGCAGGCGGGGAGACCCAGTACTTC. It encodes CAISQPAGGETQYF.

CDR3 sequence: CAISESGQVEAFF. The CDR3 DNA is TGTGCCATCAGTGAGTCTGGGCAGGTAGAAGCTTTCTTT. V and J are TRBV10-3 and TRBJ1-1; the D is unclear. The V and J ends lost 0 bases and 8 bases respectively, with 10 bases between them. CDR1 ENHRY and CDR2 SYGVKD come from the germline V gene. This CDR3 comprises 13 residues.

This clonotype was observed a few times. This chain connects TRBV25-1 to TRBJ1-5, with 9 bases that match TRBD1. The CDR3 has 14 residues. Germline-derived CDR1 and CDR2 are MGHDK and SYGVNS. V gave up 6 bases and J gave up 2 bases; unmatched junction bases: 2. Here the CDR3 reads CASRGQGGNQPQHF. The CDR3, as DNA: TGTGCCAGCAGGGGACAGGGCGGCAATCAGCCCCAGCATTTT.

The CDR3 region is CASSQDREGYEQYF. CDR3 bases: TGTGCCAGCAGTCAAGACAGGGAGGGCTACGAGCAGTACTTC. The chain carries TRBV12-3 or TRBV12-4 and TRBJ2-7; the D call may be TRBD1 or TRBD2 (7 bases each). This CDR3 has 14 amino acids. The V end was cut by 5 bases, the J end by 3 bases, with 14 bases between.

Of note for this clonotype: An end of the junction does not agree with germline; a read error may underlie this. The chain couples TRBV10-3 to TRBJ2-5; possibly TRBD1 or TRBD2 for D (5 bases each). This CDR3 is built from 14 residues. Germline values: CDR1 ENHRY, CDR2 SYGVKD. The CDR3 bases are TGTGCCGTCAGTGCAGGGCAGCGGCAAGAGACCCAGTACTTC. Protein product: CAVSAGQRQETQYF.

The table lists this clonotype with a few counts. This chain joins TRBV7-2 and TRBJ1-2; TRBD1 agrees at 8 bases. Germline CDR1 is SGHTA and CDR2 is FQGNSA. The CDR3 runs to 16 residues. V dropped 3 bases and J dropped 6; count of bases not matched to a gene: 12. The CDR3 reads CASSFGQGGDADGYTF. CDR3 nucleotide sequence: TGTGCCAGCAGCTTTGGACAGGGAGGGGATGCGGATGGCTACACCTTC.

A single count supports this clonotype. The V call is TRBV7-9, the J call TRBJ1-1; D unclear. Deletions cut 10 bases from V and 0 bases from J, with 12 bases between. The germline V gene encodes CDR1 SEHNR and CDR2 FQNEAQ (reference sequence). The CDR3 extends over 13 amino acids. The CDR3 nucleotides are TGTGCCACGAGGCCTCCAATGAACACTGAAGCTTTCTTT. It codes for CATRPPMNTEAFF.

This clonotype was detected only a few times. V gene TRBV10-3 combines with J gene TRBJ1-2; maybe TRBD1 (5 bases). CDR1 is ENHRY, CDR2 SYGVKD, per germline. The CDR3 sequence is 13 residues long. With 2 bases removed from V and 4 bases from J, the gap between germline ends came to 8 bases. CDR3 residues: CAISERGSYGYTF. The CDR3 nucleotides are TGTGCCATCAGTGAGAGGGGCAGCTATGGCTACACCTTC.

V usage is TRBV10-3 and J usage is TRBJ2-1, with a possible D match to TRBD1 (6 bases). CDR3 length equals 14 residues. Between the trimmed V and J ends, which lost 8 bases and 0 bases, there was a span of 11 bases. Germline V gene lookup returns CDR1 ENHRY and CDR2 SYGVKD. The CDR3 is CAIAGTSSYNEQFF. The CDR3 DNA reads as TGTGCCATCGCCGGGACAAGCTCCTACAATGAGCAGTTCTTC.

V gene TRBV12-3 or TRBV12-4 combines with J gene TRBJ1-4; a possible D gene is TRBD1 (6 bases). The V and J ends lost 5 bases and 8 bases respectively, with 12 bases between them. The CDR3 has 13 residues. The CDR3, as DNA: TGTGCCAGCAGTCCGGGACAAACGGAAAAACTGTTTTTT. Amino acids: CASSPGQTEKLFF.

The V call is TRBV20-1, the J call TRBJ2-1, with a tentative D call TRBD2 (7 bases). The CDR3 has 15 amino acids. CDR1 and CDR2 (germline): DFQATT, SNEGSKA (reference sequence). Between the trimmed V and J ends, which lost 3 bases and 2 bases, there was a span of 14 bases. The DNA of the CDR3 is TGCAGTGCTAGGTCGGGGGGCTCGGCCTACAATGAGCAGTTCTTC. Protein: CSARSGGSAYNEQFF.

The chain links TRBV5-1 to TRBJ1-1, with 7 bases fitting TRBD1. Germline-derived CDR1 and CDR2 are SGHRS and YFSETQ. With 4 bases clipped from V and 3 bases from J, the junction kept 9 bases outside the gene matches. CDR3 size: 15 residues. CDR3 nucleotide sequence: TGCGCCAGCAGCGGAGGGGACAGAGGGTACACTGAAGCTTTCTTT. Protein sequence: CASSGGDRGYTEAFF.

The CDR3 DNA is TGCAGCGCTCGTGACAGCGTCCATAGCAATCAGCCCCAGCATTTT. Translated: CSARDSVHSNQPQHF. The chain joins TRBV29-1 to TRBJ1-5; maybe TRBD1 (5 bases). V was shortened by 7 bases and J by 0 bases, with 16 bases between the two germline ends. Germline CDR1 is SQVTM and CDR2 is ANQGSEA. This CDR3 spans 15 amino acids. The whole variable domain, remainder taken from reference TRBV29-1 and TRBJ1-5, is SAVISQKPSRDICQRGTSLTIQCQVDSQVTMMFWYRQQPGQSLTLIATANQGSEATYESGFVIDKFPISRPNLTFSTLTVSNMSPEDSSIYLCSARDSVHSNQPQHFGDGTRLSIL.

As regards this clonotype: A much more abundant neighbour one base away suggests this may be a read error. The chain links TRBV29-1 to TRBJ2-7; 9 positions agree with TRBD1. V was pared by 0 bases and J by 0 bases, with 3 bases of the junction left unmatched. This CDR3 spans 15 amino acids. Germline V lookup: CDR1 SQVTM, CDR2 ANQGSEA. The CDR3 spells CSVEEGQGISYEQYF. CDR3 bases: TGCAGCGTTGAAGAGGGACAGGGAATCTCCTACGAGCAGTACTTC.

This clonotype was observed a few times. V is TRBV10-3 and J is TRBJ1-1, with 7 positions matching TRBD1. This CDR3 region has 14 residues. The J segment lost 3 bases and the V segment lost 7 bases, leaving 8 bases of the junction unmatched. The germline V gene encodes CDR1 ENHRY and CDR2 SYGVKD. The CDR3 loop is CAIKGTGADTEAFF. In nucleotides, the CDR3 is TGTGCCATCAAGGGTACAGGGGCAGACACTGAAGCTTTCTTT.

CDR3 sequence (DNA): TGTGCCAGCAGTTTCCGGGACTGGGAAAGCAATGAGCAGTTCTTC. It is translated as CASSFRDWESNEQFF. The V call is TRBV6-5, the J call TRBJ2-1; TRBD2 might be the D (6 bases). V shed 4 bases and J shed 6 bases, with 16 bases lying between them. Germline V gene sequence: CDR1 MNHEY, CDR2 SVGAGI. This CDR3 is built from 15 residues.

As concerns this clonotype: The junction shows a germline mismatch at one end, possibly a read error. The chain is built from TRBV6-5 and TRBJ2-3, with TRBD1 matching 7 bases. The CDR3 length is 14 residues. In germline, CDR1 is MNHEY, CDR2 SVGAGI. CDR3: CASSFRQGTDTRYF. The DNA for the CDR3 is TGTGCCAGCAGTTTCAGACAGGGTACAGATACGCGGTATTTT.

There are many counts of this clonotype. The genes are TRBV28 and TRBJ2-5; D is possibly TRBD2 (7 bases). V lost 6 bases and J 4 bases, leaving 12 bases between the germline ends. The CDR3 runs to 13 residues. The V gene's germline CDR1 is MDHEN and CDR2 SYDVKM. CDR3 loop: CASSLGGGETQYF. DNA for the CDR3: TGTGCCAGCAGCTTAGGGGGGGGAGAGACCCAGTACTTC.

V gene TRBV29-1 combines with J gene TRBJ1-2, with D uncertain. The CDR3 covers 15 residues. Germline CDR1 and CDR2: SQVTM and ANQGSEA. V lost 6 bases, J lost 4 bases, and 21 bases lay in between. This CDR3 is CSVHAVATGGYGYTF. Written as DNA, the CDR3 is TGCAGCGTCCACGCGGTGGCGACTGGAGGCTATGGCTACACCTTC.

This clonotype was recorded a few times. The chain employs TRBV7-2 and TRBJ2-1; TRBD2 matches 8 bases. The CDR3 runs to 16 residues. Germline V gene data show CDR1 as SGHTA and CDR2 as FQGNSA. The J segment lost 5 bases and the V segment lost 3 bases, leaving 9 bases of the junction unmatched. For the CDR3, the DNA is TGTGCCAGCAGCTTCCCTCATAGCGGGACCAACAATGAGCAGTTCTTC. It is translated as CASSFPHSGTNNEQFF.

The rearrangement joins TRBV5-1 to TRBJ2-5; 8 positions agree with TRBD1. The CDR3 runs 16 residues. V lost 4 bases, J lost 1 base, and 9 bases stayed unmatched. Germline V gene data show CDR1 as SGHRS and CDR2 as YFSETQ. CDR3 region: CASSPVDRVPQETQYF. CDR3 DNA sequence: TGCGCCAGCAGCCCAGTGGACAGGGTTCCCCAAGAGACCCAGTACTTC.

V and J are TRBV6-5 and TRBJ2-4; a possible D gene is TRBD1 (6 bases). V lost 0 bases to trimming and J lost 13 bases, with 16 bases between them. Germline CDR1 MNHEY, CDR2 SVGAGI. The CDR3 has 14 amino acids. The CDR3 spells CASSYSRAGAEQYF. CDR3 nucleotide sequence: TGTGCCAGCAGTTACTCGAGGGCAGGGGCTGAGCAGTACTTC.